Each of the 5 T cell receptor beta chains below was sequenced from the same sample in a study of CD8 T cells in Susac syndrome. The authors reverse transcribed about 0.45 to 1 ug RNA with random hexamers. In TCRdb, the immunoSEQ multiplex PCR reads were re-called with MiXCR into one record per CDR3 protein. The table has 180,000 or so distinct CDR3 sequences, almost 96% seen once. Sequencing was done on a sample of CD4+ T cells from PBMCs. These receptors all stem from a human donor with multiple sclerosis.

The J gene is TRBJ2-7, the V gene TRBV3-1; the D is unclear. Germline-derived CDR1 and CDR2 are LGHDT and YNNKEL (reference sequence). CDR3 length: 16 residues. V was cut by 2 bases and J by 6 bases, with 20 bases left in between. The CDR3 sequence: CASSQSPSGPQGEQYF. For the CDR3, the DNA is TGTGCCAGCAGCCAATCCCCCTCCGGGCCTCAAGGCGAGCAGTACTTC.

J is TRBJ2-6 and V is TRBV14; maybe TRBD2 (5 bases). The CDR3 is 16 residues long. V lost 1 base to trimming and J lost 4 bases, with 11 bases between them. CDR1 is SGHDN and CDR2 is FVKESK in the germline V gene. The CDR3 reads CASSQGPGLGANVLTF. CDR3 DNA sequence: TGTGCCAGCAGCCAAGGTCCGGGGTTAGGGGCCAACGTCCTGACTTTC.

This clonotype was seen a single time. The genes are TRBV7-2 and TRBJ2-5; either TRBD1 or TRBD2 may supply D (5 bases each). The CDR3 covers 15 residues. The germline V gene encodes CDR1 SGHTA and CDR2 FQGNSA. The V and J ends lost 3 bases and 5 bases respectively, with 16 bases between them. The chain's CDR3 is CASSLVGVLQETQYF. The CDR3 nucleotides are TGTGCCAGCAGCTTGGTGGGGGTCCTCCAGGAGACCCAGTACTTC.

This chain uses TRBV15 with TRBJ2-1; either TRBD1 or TRBD2 may fit D (6 bases each). Trimming pared 1 base from V and 7 bases from J, leaving 14 bases between. This CDR3 comprises 15 residues. Per the germline V gene, CDR1 is LNHNV and CDR2 is YYDKDF (reference sequence). This chain's CDR3 is CATSRVGGLQNEQFF. DNA of the CDR3: TGTGCCACCAGCAGAGTCGGGGGCCTGCAGAATGAGCAGTTCTTC. Full variable domain (rest looked up from reference TRBV15 and TRBJ2-1): DAMVIQNPRYQVTQFGKPVTLSCSQTLNHNVMYWYQQKSSQAPKLLFHYYDKDFNNEADTPDNFQSRRPNTSFCFLDIRSPGLGDTAMYLCATSRVGGLQNEQFFGPGTRLTVL.

The CDR3 DNA sequence: TGTGCCAGCAGCCTCAGCGGGTCCTATTACAATGAGCAGTTCTTC. Protein product: CASSLSGSYYNEQFF. This chain links TRBV7-2 with TRBJ2-1, with D perhaps TRBD2 (6 bases). Per germline, CDR1 SGHTA and CDR2 FQGNSA. Trimming cost V 5 bases and J 4 bases, with 15 bases left between them. This CDR3 has 15 residues. The full variable domain, its missing parts supplied by reference TRBV7-2 and TRBJ2-1, is GAGVSQSPSNKVTEKGKDVELRCDPISGHTALYWYRQSLGQGLEFLIYFQGNSAPDKSGLPSDRFSAERTGGSVSTLTIQRTQQEDSAVYLCASSLSGSYYNEQFFGPGTRLTVL.